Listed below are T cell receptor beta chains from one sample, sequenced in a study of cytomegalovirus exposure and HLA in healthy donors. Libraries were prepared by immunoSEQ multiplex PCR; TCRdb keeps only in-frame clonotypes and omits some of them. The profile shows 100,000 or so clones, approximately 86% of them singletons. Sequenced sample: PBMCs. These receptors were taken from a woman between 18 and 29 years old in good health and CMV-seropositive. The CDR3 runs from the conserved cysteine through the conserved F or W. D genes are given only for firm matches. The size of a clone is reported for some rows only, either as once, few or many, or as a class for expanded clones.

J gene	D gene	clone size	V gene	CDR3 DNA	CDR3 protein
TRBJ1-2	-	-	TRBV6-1	TGTGCCAGCATCAAGGACAGATTCAACTATGGCTACACCTTC	CASIKDRFNYGYTF
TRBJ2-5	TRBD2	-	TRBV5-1	TGCGCCAGCAGCCCCCAAAGGCTAGCGGAAGAGACCCAGTACTTC	CASSPQRLAEETQYF
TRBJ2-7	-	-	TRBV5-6	TGTGCCAGCAGTACGCCACGGGAGCCCCTGAGGGAGCAGTACTTC	CASSTPREPLREQYF
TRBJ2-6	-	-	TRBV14	TGTGCCAGCAGCCCTAAAGCGTGGGCCAACGTCCTGACTTTC	CASSPKAWANVLTF
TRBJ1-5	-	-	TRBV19	TGTGCCAGTAGCCCTGACCGGAGGCAGCCCCAGCATTTT	CASSPDRRQPQHF
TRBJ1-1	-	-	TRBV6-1	TGTGCCAGCAGTGTGGGGGGAATGAACACTGAAGCTTTCTTT	CASSVGGMNTEAFF
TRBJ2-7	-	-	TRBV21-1	TGTGCCAGCAGCAGAGCATTGTACCGGGACTGGCGAAGCTCCTACGAGCAGTACTTC	CASSRALYRDWRSSYEQYF
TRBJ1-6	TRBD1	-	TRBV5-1	TGCGCCAGCAGCTTGGGTGGGACAGATAATTCACCCCTCCACTTT	CASSLGGTDNSPLHF
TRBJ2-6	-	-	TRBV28	TGTGCCAGCAGTTTGGGCAGCCTTGGGGCCAACGTCCTGACTTTC	CASSLGSLGANVLTF
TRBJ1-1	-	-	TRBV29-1	TGCAGCGTTGAAGTGGCTCTGGAAGCTTTCTTT	CSVEVALEAFF
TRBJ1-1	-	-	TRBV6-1	TGTGCCAGCAGTATAACAGGGACTGAAGCTTTCTTT	CASSITGTEAFF
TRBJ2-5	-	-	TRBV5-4	TGTGCCAGCAGCTTGCAGGGGCAAGAGACCCAGTACTTC	CASSLQGQETQYF
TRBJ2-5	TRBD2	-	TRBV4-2	TGTGCCAGCAGCCAAGAAGCGGTAGCGGGAGGAGAGACCCAGTACTTC	CASSQEAVAGGETQYF
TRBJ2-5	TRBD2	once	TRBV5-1	TGCGCCAGCAGCACCCTTACCGGGACTAGCGGGGAGACCCAGTACTTC	CASSTLTGTSGETQYF
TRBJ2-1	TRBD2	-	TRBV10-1	TGCGCCAGCAATATTGTGGGACTAGCGGGCCAGGACAATGAGCAGTTCTTC	CASNIVGLAGQDNEQFF
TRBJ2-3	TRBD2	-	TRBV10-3	TGTGCCATCAGTGAGTCGGCGGGGGTTGGCACAGATACGCAGTATTTT	CAISESAGVGTDTQYF
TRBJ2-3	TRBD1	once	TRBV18	TGTGCCAGCTCACCACTTTCCGAGACAGGGGGAGATACGCAGTATTTT	CASSPLSETGGDTQYF
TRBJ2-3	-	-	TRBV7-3	TGTGCCAGCAGTCCTGGACAGTTGAGCACAGATACGCAGTATTTT	CASSPGQLSTDTQYF
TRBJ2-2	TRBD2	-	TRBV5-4	TGTGCCAGCACCAGAGCGGGAGGGTCGGGGGAGCTGTTTTTT	CASTRAGGSGELFF
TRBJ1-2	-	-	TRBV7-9	TGTGCCAGCAGCTTAAAGGGCAGGACAACGATTGGCTACACCTTC	CASSLKGRTTIGYTF
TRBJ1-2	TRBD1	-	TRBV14	TGTGCCAGCAGTGTCAGGGGGAACTATGGCTACACCTTC	CASSVRGNYGYTF
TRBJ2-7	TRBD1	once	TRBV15	TGTGCCACCAGCAGAGTGCCGGGACAGGGTTCCGAGCAGTACTTC	CATSRVPGQGSEQYF
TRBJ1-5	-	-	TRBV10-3	TGTGCCATCAGTGAAGGGGGCAATCAGCCCCAGCATTTT	CAISEGGNQPQHF
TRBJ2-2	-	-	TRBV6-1	TGTGCCAGCAGGGGTTACAGGGCGGACACCGGGGAGCTGTTTTTT	CASRGYRADTGELFF
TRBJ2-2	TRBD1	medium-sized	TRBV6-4	TGTGCCAGCAGTGAGGGACAGGACACCGGGGAGCTGTTTTTT	CASSEGQDTGELFF